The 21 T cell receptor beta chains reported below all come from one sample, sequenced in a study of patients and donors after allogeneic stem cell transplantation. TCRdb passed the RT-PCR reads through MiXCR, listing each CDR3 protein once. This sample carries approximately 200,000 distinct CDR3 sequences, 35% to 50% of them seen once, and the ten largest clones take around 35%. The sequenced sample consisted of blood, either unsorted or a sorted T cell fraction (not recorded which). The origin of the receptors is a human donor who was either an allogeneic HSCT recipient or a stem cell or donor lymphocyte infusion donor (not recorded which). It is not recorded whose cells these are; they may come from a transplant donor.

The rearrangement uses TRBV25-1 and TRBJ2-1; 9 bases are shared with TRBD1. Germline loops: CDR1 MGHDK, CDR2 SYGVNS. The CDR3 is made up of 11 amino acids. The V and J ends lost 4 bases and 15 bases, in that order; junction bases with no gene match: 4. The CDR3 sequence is CASSVGQGLFF. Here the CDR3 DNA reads TGTGCCAGCAGTGTCGGACAGGGGTTGTTCTTC.

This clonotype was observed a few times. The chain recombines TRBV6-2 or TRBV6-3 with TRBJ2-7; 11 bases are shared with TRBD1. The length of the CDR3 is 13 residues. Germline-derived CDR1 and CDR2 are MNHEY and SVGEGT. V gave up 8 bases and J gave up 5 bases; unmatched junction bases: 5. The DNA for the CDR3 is TGTGCCAGCTGGACAGGGGGCTATAACGAGCAGTACTTC. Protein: CASWTGGYNEQYF.

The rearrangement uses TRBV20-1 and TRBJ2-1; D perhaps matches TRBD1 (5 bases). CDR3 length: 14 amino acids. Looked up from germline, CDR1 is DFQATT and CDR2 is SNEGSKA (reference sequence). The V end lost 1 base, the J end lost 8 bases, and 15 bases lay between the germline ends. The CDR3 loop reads CSARGIREPHEQFF. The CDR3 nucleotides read TGCAGTGCTAGAGGTATCAGGGAACCACATGAGCAGTTCTTC.

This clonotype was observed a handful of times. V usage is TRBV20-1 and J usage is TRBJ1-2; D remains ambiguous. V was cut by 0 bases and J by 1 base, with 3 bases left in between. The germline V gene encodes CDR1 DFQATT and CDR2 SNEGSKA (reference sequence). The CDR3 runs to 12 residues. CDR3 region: CSARDHNYGYTF. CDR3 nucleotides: TGCAGTGCTAGAGATCATAACTATGGCTACACCTTC.

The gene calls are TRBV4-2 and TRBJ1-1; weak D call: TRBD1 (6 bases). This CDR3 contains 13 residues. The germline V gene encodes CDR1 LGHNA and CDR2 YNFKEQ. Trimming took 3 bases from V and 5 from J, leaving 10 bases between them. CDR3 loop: CASSHPGETEAFF. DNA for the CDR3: TGTGCCAGCAGCCACCCAGGGGAAACTGAAGCTTTCTTT.

The CDR3 DNA reads as TGTGCCAGCAGTTTGGGGGACAGGTCCCACGGGGAGCTGTTTTTT. It codes for CASSLGDRSHGELFF. J is TRBJ2-2 and V is TRBV12-3 or TRBV12-4, with 8 bases matching TRBD1. V lost 3 bases and J lost 7; bases outside the gene matches: 7. This CDR3 comprises 15 residues.

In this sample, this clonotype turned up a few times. The CDR3 bases are TGTGCCAGCAGCTCCCCCCAAACTGAAGCTTTCTTT. Translating it yields CASSSPQTEAFF. The rearrangement uses TRBV5-6 and TRBJ1-1, with D hard to call. This CDR3 comprises 12 residues. CDR1 and CDR2 (germline): SGHDT, YYEEEE. The V and J ends lost 3 bases and 5 bases respectively, with 8 bases between them.

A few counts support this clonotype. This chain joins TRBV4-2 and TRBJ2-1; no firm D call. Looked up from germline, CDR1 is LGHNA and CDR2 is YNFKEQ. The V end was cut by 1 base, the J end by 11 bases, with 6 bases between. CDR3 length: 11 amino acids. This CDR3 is CASSQAAQQFF. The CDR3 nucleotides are TGTGCCAGCAGCCAAGCAGCGCAGCAGTTCTTC.

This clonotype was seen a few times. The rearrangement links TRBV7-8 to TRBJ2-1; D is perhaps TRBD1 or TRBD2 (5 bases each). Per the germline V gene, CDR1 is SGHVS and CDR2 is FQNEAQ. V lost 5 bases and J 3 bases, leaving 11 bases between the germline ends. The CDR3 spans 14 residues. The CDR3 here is CASSSRDGYNEQFF. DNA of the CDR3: TGTGCCAGCAGCAGCCGGGACGGCTACAATGAGCAGTTCTTC.

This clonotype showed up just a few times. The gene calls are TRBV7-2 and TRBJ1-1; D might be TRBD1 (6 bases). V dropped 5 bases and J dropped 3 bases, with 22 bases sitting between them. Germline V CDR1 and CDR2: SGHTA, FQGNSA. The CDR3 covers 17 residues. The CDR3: CASSQKGVEKGHTEAFF. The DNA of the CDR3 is TGTGCCAGCAGCCAAAAGGGGGTTGAGAAGGGCCACACTGAAGCTTTCTTT.

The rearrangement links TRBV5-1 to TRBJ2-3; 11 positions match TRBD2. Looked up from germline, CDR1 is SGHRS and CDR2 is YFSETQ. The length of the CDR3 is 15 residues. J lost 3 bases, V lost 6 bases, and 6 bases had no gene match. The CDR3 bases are TGCGCCAGCAACCTACTAGCGGGAGAAACAGATACGCAGTATTTT. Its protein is CASNLLAGETDTQYF.

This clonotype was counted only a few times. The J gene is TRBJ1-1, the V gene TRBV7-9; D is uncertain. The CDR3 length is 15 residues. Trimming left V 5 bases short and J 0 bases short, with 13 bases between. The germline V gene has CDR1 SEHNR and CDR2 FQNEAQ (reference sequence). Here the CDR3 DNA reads TGTGCCAGCAGCCCAAGGGAGGGCCTGAACACTGAAGCTTTCTTT. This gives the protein CASSPREGLNTEAFF.

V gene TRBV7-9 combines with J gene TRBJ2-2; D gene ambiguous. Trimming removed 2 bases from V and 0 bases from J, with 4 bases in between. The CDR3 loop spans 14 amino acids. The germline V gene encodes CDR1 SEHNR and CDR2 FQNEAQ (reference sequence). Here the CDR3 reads CASSLSSNTGELFF. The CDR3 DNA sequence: TGTGCCAGCAGCTTAAGCTCGAACACCGGGGAGCTGTTTTTT.

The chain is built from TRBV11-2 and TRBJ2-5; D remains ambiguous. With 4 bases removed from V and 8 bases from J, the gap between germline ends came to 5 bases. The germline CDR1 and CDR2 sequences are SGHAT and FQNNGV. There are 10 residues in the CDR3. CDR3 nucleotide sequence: TGTGCCAGCAGCTATGACACCCAGTACTTC. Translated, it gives CASSYDTQYF.

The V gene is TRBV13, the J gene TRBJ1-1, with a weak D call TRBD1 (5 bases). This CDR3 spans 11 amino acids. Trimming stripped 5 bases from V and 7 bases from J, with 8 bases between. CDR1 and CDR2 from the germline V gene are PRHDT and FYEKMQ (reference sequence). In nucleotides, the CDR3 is TGTGCCAGCAGCGGACACGGTGAAGCTTTCTTT. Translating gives CASSGHGEAFF.

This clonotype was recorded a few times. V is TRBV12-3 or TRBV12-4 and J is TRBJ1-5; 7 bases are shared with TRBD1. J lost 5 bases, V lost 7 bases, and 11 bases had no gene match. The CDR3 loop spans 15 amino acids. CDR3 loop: CASMGEGAGDQPQHF. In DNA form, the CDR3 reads TGTGCCAGCATGGGGGAGGGGGCTGGTGATCAGCCCCAGCATTTT.

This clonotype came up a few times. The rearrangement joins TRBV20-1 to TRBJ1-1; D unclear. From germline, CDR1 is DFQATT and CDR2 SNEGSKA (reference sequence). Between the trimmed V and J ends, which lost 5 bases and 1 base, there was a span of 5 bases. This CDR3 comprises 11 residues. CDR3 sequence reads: CSAQTNTEAFF. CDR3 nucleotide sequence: TGCAGTGCTCAAACGAACACTGAAGCTTTCTTT.

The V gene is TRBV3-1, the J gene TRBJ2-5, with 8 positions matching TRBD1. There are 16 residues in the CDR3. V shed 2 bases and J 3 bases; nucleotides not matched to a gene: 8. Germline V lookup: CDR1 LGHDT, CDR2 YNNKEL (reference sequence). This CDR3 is CASSQLLGTGEETQYF. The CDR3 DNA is TGTGCCAGCAGCCAACTGCTCGGGACAGGAGAAGAGACCCAGTACTTC.

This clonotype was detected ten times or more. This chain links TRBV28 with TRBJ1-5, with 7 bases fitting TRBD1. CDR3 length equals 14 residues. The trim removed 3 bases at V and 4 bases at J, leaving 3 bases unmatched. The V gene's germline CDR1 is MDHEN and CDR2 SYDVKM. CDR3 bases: TGTGCCAGCAGTTTCGGGACAGAGAATCAGCCCCAGCATTTT. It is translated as CASSFGTENQPQHF.

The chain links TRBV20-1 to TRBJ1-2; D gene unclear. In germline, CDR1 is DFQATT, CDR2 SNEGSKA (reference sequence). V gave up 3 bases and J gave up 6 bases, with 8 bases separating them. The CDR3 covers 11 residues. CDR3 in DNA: TGCAGTGCTAGGTCCGGGGATGGCTACACCTTC. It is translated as CSARSGDGYTF.

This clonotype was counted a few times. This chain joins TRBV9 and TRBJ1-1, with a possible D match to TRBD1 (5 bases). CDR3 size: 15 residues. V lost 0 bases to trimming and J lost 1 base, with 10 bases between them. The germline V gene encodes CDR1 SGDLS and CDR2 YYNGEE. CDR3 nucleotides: TGTGCCAGCAGCGTAGTGGCAGGGCCGAACACTGAAGCTTTCTTT. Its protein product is CASSVVAGPNTEAFF. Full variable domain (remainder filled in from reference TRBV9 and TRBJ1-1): DSGVTQTPKHLITATGQRVTLRCSPRSGDLSVYWYQQSLDQGLQFLIQYYNGEERAKGNILERFSAQQFPDLHSELNLSSLELGDSALYFCASSVVAGPNTEAFFGQGTRLTVV.